This T cell receptor beta chain was identified in a study of cytomegalovirus exposure and HLA in healthy donors. Primers: 60 Vbeta forward and 13 Jbeta reverse. The data were produced by immunoSEQ multiplex PCR, yet TCRdb's version contains in-frame clones alone and is incomplete. The data show 50,000 to 65,000 clones, roughly 72% seen once. Germline CDR1 and CDR2: MNHEY and SMNVEV (reference sequence). J gave up 4 bases and V 1 base, and 3 bases lay outside the gene matches. This CDR3 contains 15 residues. The TCR sequence derives from a woman aged 45-60 years in good health and CMV-seropositive. The sequencing sample was made of PBMCs. This chain links TRBV27 with TRBJ2-7, with 11 bases identical to TRBD2. In DNA, the CDR3 is TGTGCCAGCAGTTTATTAGCGGGAGGGCCGTACGAGCAGTACTTC. As protein: CASSLLAGGPYEQYF.